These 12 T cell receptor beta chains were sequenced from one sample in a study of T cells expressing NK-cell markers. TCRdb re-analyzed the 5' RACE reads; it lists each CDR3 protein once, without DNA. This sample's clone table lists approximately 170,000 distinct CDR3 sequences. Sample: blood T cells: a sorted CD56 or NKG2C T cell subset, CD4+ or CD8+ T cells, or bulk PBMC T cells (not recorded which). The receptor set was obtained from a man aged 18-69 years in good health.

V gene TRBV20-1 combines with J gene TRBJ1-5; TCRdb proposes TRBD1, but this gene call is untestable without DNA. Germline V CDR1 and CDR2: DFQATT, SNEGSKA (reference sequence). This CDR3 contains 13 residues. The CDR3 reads CSARPLGDQPQHF.

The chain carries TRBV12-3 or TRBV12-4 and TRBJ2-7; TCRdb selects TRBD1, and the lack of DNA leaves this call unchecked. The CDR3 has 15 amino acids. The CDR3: CASSIRDRASHEQYF.

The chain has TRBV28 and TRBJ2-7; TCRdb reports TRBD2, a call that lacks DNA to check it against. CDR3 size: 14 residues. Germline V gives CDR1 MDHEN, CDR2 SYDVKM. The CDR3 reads CASSSPPLSYEQYF.

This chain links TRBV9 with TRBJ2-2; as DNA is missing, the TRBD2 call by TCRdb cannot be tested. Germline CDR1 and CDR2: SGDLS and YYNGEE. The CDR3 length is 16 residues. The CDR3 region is CASSERLAGVTGELFF.

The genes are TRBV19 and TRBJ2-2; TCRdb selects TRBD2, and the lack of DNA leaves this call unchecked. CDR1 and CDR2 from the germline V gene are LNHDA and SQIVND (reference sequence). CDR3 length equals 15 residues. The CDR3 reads CASSSGGIGTGELFF.

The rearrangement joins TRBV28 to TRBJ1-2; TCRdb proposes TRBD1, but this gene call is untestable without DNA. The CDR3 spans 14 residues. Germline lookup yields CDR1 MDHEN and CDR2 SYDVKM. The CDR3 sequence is CASLPGFSDYGYTF.

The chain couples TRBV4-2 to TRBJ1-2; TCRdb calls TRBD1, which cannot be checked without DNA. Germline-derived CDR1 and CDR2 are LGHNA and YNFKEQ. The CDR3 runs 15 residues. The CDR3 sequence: CASSHRRTGGGGYTF.

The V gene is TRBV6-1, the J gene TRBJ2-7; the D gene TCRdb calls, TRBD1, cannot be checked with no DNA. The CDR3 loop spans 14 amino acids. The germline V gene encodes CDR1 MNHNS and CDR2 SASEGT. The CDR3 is CASSPGTATYEQYF.

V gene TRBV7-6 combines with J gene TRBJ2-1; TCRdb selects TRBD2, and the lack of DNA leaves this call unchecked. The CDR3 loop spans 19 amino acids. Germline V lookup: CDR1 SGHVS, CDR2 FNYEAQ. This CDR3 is CASSSDVSGGGYLYNEQFF.

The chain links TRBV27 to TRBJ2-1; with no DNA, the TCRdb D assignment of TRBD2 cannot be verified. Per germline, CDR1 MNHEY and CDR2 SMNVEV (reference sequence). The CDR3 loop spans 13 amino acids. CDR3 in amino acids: CASSLEGSNEQFF.

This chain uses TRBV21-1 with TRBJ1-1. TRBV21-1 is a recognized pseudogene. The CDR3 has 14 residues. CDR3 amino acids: CASSKAIYGPQAFF.

CDR3 region: CACQRIRLAGGHTGELFF. The V gene is TRBV30, the J gene TRBJ2-2; TCRdb lists TRBD2, though no DNA is available to test this call. CDR3 length equals 18 residues. Per germline, CDR1 GTSNPN and CDR2 SVGIG (reference sequence).